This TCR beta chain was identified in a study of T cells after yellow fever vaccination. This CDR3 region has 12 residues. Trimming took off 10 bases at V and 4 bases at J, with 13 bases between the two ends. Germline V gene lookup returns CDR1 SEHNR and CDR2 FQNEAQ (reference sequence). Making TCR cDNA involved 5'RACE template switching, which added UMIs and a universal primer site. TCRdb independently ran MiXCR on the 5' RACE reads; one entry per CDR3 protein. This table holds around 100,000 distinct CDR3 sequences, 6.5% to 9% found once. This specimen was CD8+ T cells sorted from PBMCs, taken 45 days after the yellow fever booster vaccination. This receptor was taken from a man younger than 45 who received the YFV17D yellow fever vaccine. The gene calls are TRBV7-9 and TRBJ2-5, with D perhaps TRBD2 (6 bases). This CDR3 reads CAMSSGGETQYF. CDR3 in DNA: TGTGCCATGAGCTCCGGGGGAGAGACCCAGTACTTC.